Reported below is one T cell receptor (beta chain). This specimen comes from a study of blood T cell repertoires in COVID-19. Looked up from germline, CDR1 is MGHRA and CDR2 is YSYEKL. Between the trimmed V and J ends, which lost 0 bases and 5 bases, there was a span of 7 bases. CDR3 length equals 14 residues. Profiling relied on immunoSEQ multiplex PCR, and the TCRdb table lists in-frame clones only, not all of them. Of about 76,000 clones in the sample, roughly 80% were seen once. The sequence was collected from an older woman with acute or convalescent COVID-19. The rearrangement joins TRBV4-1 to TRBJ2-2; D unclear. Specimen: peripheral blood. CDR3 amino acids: CASSQDRITGELFF. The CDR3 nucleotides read TGCGCCAGCAGCCAAGACAGGATTACCGGGGAGCTGTTTTTT.